One and the same sample provided the 5 T cell receptor beta chains below, sequenced in a study of cytomegalovirus exposure and HLA in healthy donors. PCR used 60 Vbeta primers and 13 Jbeta primers. Sequencing was performed with immunoSEQ multiplex PCR; in TCRdb, only in-frame clones are kept and a portion is missing. The sample has about 130,000 clones, approximately 85% seen once; the top ten hold under 7.5%. The specimen was PBMCs. All receptors derive from a woman aged 30 to 39 in good health and CMV-seropositive.

The chain couples TRBV27 to TRBJ2-4; D is possibly TRBD2 (6 bases). There are 18 residues in the CDR3. Deletions cut 2 bases from V and 0 bases from J, with 17 bases between. The germline V gene has CDR1 MNHEY and CDR2 SMNVEV (reference sequence). The CDR3 loop reads CASSLVPPGVLAKNIQYF. CDR3 DNA sequence: TGTGCCAGCAGTTTAGTACCCCCGGGGGTCCTAGCCAAAAACATTCAGTACTTC.

About this clone: At one boundary the junction diverges from the germline segment, which might be a read error. This specimen includes other DNA sequences encoding the same CDR3. The rearrangement joins TRBV9 to TRBJ1-2; D is unresolved. CDR3 size: 15 residues. Looked up from germline, CDR1 is SGDLS and CDR2 is YYNGEE. The CDR3 here is CASSVGGRLAGGYTF. CDR3 DNA sequence: TGCGCCAGCAGCGTAGGCGGCAGGCTCGCGGGAGGCTACACCTTC.

This sequence joins TRBV2 and TRBJ2-1; 15 positions agree with TRBD2. V lost 5 bases to trimming and J lost 0 bases; unmatched junction nucleotides: 2. Germline CDR1 reads SNHLY; CDR2 reads FYNNEI. This CDR3 is built from 17 residues. The CDR3 is CASSRTSGRDSYNEQFF. CDR3 nucleotides: TGTGCCAGCAGTAGGACTAGCGGGAGGGACTCCTACAATGAGCAGTTCTTC.

The rearrangement links TRBV6-6 to TRBJ2-1; D uncertain. Germline CDR1 reads MNHNY; CDR2 reads SVGAGI (reference sequence). Trimming removed 2 bases from V and 0 bases from J, with 8 bases in between. This CDR3 contains 15 residues. The DNA of the CDR3 is TGTGCCAGCAGTTACGTACAGAGCTCCTACAATGAGCAGTTCTTC. It encodes CASSYVQSSYNEQFF.

This chain links TRBV5-1 with TRBJ1-6, with TRBD1 matching 7 bases. V gave up 4 bases and J gave up 0 bases; unmatched junction bases: 7. The CDR3 consists of 17 residues. The germline V gene has CDR1 SGHRS and CDR2 YFSETQ. The CDR3 loop is CASSIGTVSSYNSPLHF. The CDR3 DNA reads TGCGCCAGCAGCATTGGGACAGTGAGCTCCTATAATTCACCCCTCCACTTT. Complete variable domain (other parts from reference TRBV5-1 and TRBJ1-6): KAGVTQTPRYLIKTRGQQVTLSCSPISGHRSVSWYQQTPGQGLQFLFEYFSETQRNKGNFPGRFSGRQFSNSRSEMNVSTLELGDSALYLCASSIGTVSSYNSPLHFGNGTRLTVT.